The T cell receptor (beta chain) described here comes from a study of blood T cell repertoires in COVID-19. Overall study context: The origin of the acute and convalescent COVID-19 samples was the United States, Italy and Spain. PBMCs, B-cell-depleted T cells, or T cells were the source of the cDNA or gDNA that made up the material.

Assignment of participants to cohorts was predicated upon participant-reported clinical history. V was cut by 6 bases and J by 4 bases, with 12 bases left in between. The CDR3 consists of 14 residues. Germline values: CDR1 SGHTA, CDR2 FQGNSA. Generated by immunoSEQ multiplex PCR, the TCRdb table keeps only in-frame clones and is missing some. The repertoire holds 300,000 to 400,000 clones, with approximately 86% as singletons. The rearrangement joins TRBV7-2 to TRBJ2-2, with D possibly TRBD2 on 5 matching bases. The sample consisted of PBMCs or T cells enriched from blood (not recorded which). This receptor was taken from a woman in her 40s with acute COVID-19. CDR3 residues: CASRRIGGTGELFF. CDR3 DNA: TGTGCCAGCAGGCGGATAGGAGGCACCGGGGAGCTGTTTTTT.